The 8 T cell receptor beta chains presented below share a single source sample, sequenced in a study of T cell responses to AZD1222 COVID-19 vaccine. Only in-frame clones appear in the TCRdb table, and some are missing; sequencing was by immunoSEQ multiplex PCR. The sample includes roughly 80,000 clones, 65% to 85% of them seen just once. The sequencing used peripheral blood, collected on day 0 of AZD1222 vaccination. The receptors come from an adult in good health.

Only one count was recorded for this clone. The chain joins TRBV19 to TRBJ1-1; D remains ambiguous. The CDR3 loop spans 15 amino acids. Germline V CDR1 and CDR2: LNHDA, SQIVND (reference sequence). Between the trimmed V and J ends, which lost 1 base and 1 base, there was a span of 10 bases. The CDR3 reads CASSIGRAGNTEAFF. The CDR3, as DNA: TGTGCCAGTAGTATAGGTCGGGCGGGGAACACTGAAGCTTTCTTT.

V gene TRBV5-6 combines with J gene TRBJ1-2; 8 bases align to TRBD1. The junction had 3 bases not matched to a gene; V was cut back by 0 bases and J by 2 bases. CDR1 SGHDT and CDR2 YYEEEE come from the germline V gene. There are 15 residues in the CDR3. DNA for the CDR3: TGTGCCAGCAGCTTGGGGCGACAGGGGAACTATGGCTACACCTTC. The encoded protein is CASSLGRQGNYGYTF.

This chain connects TRBV5-6 to TRBJ1-4; 9 nucleotides agree with TRBD1. The V and J ends lost 3 bases and 7 bases, in that order; junction bases with no gene match: 4. In germline, CDR1 is SGHDT, CDR2 YYEEEE. The CDR3 is 14 residues long. The CDR3 bases are TGTGCCAGCAGCTCGACAGGGGGGGCTGAAAAACTGTTTTTT. Its protein is CASSSTGGAEKLFF.

V usage is TRBV2 and J usage is TRBJ2-7; D is uncertain. CDR3 length equals 14 residues. From germline, CDR1 is SNHLY and CDR2 FYNNEI. The V and J ends lost 1 base and 2 bases respectively, with 9 bases between them. DNA of the CDR3: TGTGCCAGCAGTGAAGGTGCAGGTACCTACGAGCAGTACTTC. This sequence encodes CASSEGAGTYEQYF.

This rearrangement joins TRBV6-2 or TRBV6-3 to TRBJ2-3, with D unclear. The CDR3 sequence is 11 residues long. Germline V gives CDR1 MNHEY, CDR2 SVGEGT. V gave up 0 bases and J gave up 5 bases, with 0 bases separating them. CDR3 in DNA: TGTGCCAGCAGTTACTCAGATACGCAGTATTTT. This sequence encodes CASSYSDTQYF.

This chain joins TRBV10-3 and TRBJ2-7, with D perhaps TRBD1 or TRBD2 (7 bases each). The CDR3 has 14 residues. V was trimmed by 10 bases and J by 0 bases, leaving 16 bases between them. Germline assignment: CDR1 ENHRY and CDR2 SYGVKD. CDR3 amino acids: CATNRGGSSYEQYF. The DNA of the CDR3 is TGTGCCACCAACAGGGGCGGGAGCTCCTACGAGCAGTACTTC.

Here the CDR3 DNA reads TGTGCCAGCAGCTTAGTGGGGAACTCGCAGTTCTTC. Translated, it gives CASSLVGNSQFF. The chain employs TRBV7-2 and TRBJ2-1, with D unresolved. The CDR3 is 12 amino acids. Trimming removed 1 base at V and 12 bases at J, with 10 bases between. The germline gives CDR1 SGHTA, CDR2 FQGNSA.

This rearrangement joins TRBV15 to TRBJ2-7; 9 bases line up with TRBD1. Germline V lookup: CDR1 LNHNV, CDR2 YYDKDF (reference sequence). This CDR3 is 17 amino acids long. V lost 0 bases, J lost 4 bases, and 10 bases stayed unmatched. CDR3 in DNA: TGTGCCACCAGCAGAGATCGGGGGACAGGGCCGAGTTACGAGCAGTACTTC. It translates to CATSRDRGTGPSYEQYF.